This T cell receptor (beta chain) appears in the sequencing data of a study of shared clonotypes between healthy human individuals. Study-wide findings and caveats: Non-shared clonotypes displayed generation probabilities falling below those of clonotypes present in all four donors.

With respect to this clone: Its target is unknown. This likely came from a read error, as a far larger clone is one base away. Other nucleotide sequences in the sample specify the same CDR3.

Each donor was a Caucasian adult residing in Nashville, Tennessee. The CDR3 runs to 16 residues. V lost 6 bases and J 0 bases, leaving 18 bases between the germline ends. CDR1 is MDHEN, CDR2 SYDVKM, per germline. TCRdb keeps only in-frame clones here, not all; method: immunoSEQ multiplex PCR. The table records about 110,000 clones, under 70% of them present only once. The chain is built from TRBV28 and TRBJ2-7; D unresolved. This receptor was taken from a woman under 40 in good health. The specimen sequenced was memory CD8+ T cells sorted from blood. As to subset: CD45RO+ cells pooled with CCR7-negative TemRA cells. CDR3 protein: CASRMRTSHSSYEQYF. DNA of the CDR3: TGTGCCAGCAGAATGAGAACTTCCCATTCCTCCTACGAGCAGTACTTC.